These 10 T cell receptor beta chains came from one sample sequenced in a study of cytomegalovirus exposure and HLA in healthy donors. PCR was performed using 60 Vbeta and 13 Jbeta primers. Clones were read by immunoSEQ multiplex PCR, and TCRdb kept only the in-frame ones, dropping some. The sample has about 86,000 clones, approximately 79% seen once. The sequencing sample was made of PBMCs. These receptor sequences come from a female donor in good health and CMV-seronegative.

The chain combines TRBV7-8 with TRBJ1-5; TRBD1 matches at 7 bases. There are 14 residues in the CDR3. V dropped 4 bases and J dropped 8; count of bases not matched to a gene: 8. In germline, CDR1 is SGHVS, CDR2 FQNEAQ. CDR3: CASSSNRGGEPQHF. The CDR3 nucleotides read TGTGCCAGCAGCTCCAACAGGGGTGGAGAGCCCCAGCATTTT.

The chain is built from TRBV11-1 and TRBJ2-4; 7 nucleotides line up with TRBD2. The germline gives CDR1 SGHAT, CDR2 FQDESV (reference sequence). After removal of 1 base from V and 9 bases from J, the junction contained 6 bases not matched to a gene. The CDR3 has 14 amino acids. The CDR3 DNA reads TGTGCCAGCAGCTTAGAGTTGGGGGGGAGCATTCAGTACTTC. It is translated as CASSLELGGSIQYF. The full variable domain, with the rest looked up from reference TRBV11-1 and TRBJ2-4, is EAEVAQSPRYKITEKSQAVAFWCDPISGHATLYWYRQILGQGPELLVQFQDESVVDDSQLPKDRFSAERLKGVDSTLKIQPAELGDSAMYLCASSLELGGSIQYFGAGTRLSVL.

This clone was seen a single time. This specimen includes other DNA sequences encoding the same CDR3. This chain joins TRBV6-5 and TRBJ2-7, with 11 nucleotides matching TRBD2. The germline gives CDR1 MNHEY, CDR2 SVGAGI. Unmatched junction bases numbered 0, after V lost 5 bases and J lost 0 bases. This CDR3 has 14 residues. The CDR3 spells CASSGTSGSYEQYF. In DNA, the CDR3 is TGTGCCAGCAGTGGGACTAGCGGCTCCTACGAGCAGTACTTC.

The chain is built from TRBV6-5 and TRBJ1-5; a possible D gene is TRBD1 (5 bases). Trimming pared 0 bases from V and 3 bases from J, leaving 9 bases between. This CDR3 has 15 amino acids. CDR1 and CDR2 (germline): MNHEY, SVGAGI. CDR3 loop: CASSYSGLSNQPQHF. CDR3 sequence (DNA): TGTGCCAGCAGTTACTCGGGACTTTCCAATCAGCCCCAGCATTTT.

CDR3 amino acids: CASSLASGGAMRTGELFF. For the CDR3, the DNA is TGTGCCAGCAGCTTAGCTAGCGGGGGGGCGATGAGGACCGGGGAGCTGTTTTTT. J is TRBJ2-2 and V is TRBV7-2; 11 bases line up with TRBD2. The CDR3 is 18 residues long. Germline CDR1 and CDR2: SGHTA and FQGNSA. V was clipped by 0 bases and J by 5 bases; unmatched bases: 8.

This clone was seen more than once but under ten times. The genes are TRBV7-9 and TRBJ1-1; 7 bases align to TRBD1. Looked up from germline, CDR1 is SEHNR and CDR2 is FQNEAQ (reference sequence). J gave up 3 bases and V 6 bases, and 4 bases lay outside the gene matches. The CDR3 loop spans 13 amino acids. As DNA, the CDR3 is TGTGCCAGCAGGGGGACAGTGGACACTGAAGCTTTCTTT. Residues: CASRGTVDTEAFF.

The chain carries TRBV6-1 and TRBJ2-7; TRBD2 might be the D (6 bases). This CDR3 is 13 amino acids long. Trimming left V 8 bases short and J 3 bases short, with 14 bases between. The germline V gene encodes CDR1 MNHNS and CDR2 SASEGT. For the CDR3, the DNA is TGTGCCAGCCGAAGGACTATTAACTACGAGCAGTACTTC. This gives the protein CASRRTINYEQYF.

This clone has only a few counts. The rearrangement links TRBV5-1 to TRBJ2-3; maybe TRBD1 (5 bases). The CDR3 covers 14 residues. From germline, CDR1 is SGHRS and CDR2 YFSETQ. V dropped 0 bases and J dropped 6 bases, with 11 bases sitting between them. CDR3 nucleotide sequence: TGCGCCAGCAGCTTGGACAGGTTTGGGGATACGCAGTATTTT. It codes for CASSLDRFGDTQYF.

The rearrangement joins TRBV5-1 to TRBJ2-7; 8 bases fit TRBD2. This CDR3 spans 16 amino acids. CDR1 and CDR2 (germline): SGHRS, YFSETQ. Trimming cost V 0 bases and J 2 bases; bases outside gene matches: 7. CDR3 nucleotide sequence: TGCGCCAGCAGCTTGGCCCCTGGACTAGCTGCCTACGAGCAGTACTTC. This encodes CASSLAPGLAAYEQYF. The whole variable domain, filled in from reference TRBV5-1 and TRBJ2-7, reads KAGVTQTPRYLIKTRGQQVTLSCSPISGHRSVSWYQQTPGQGLQFLFEYFSETQRNKGNFPGRFSGRQFSNSRSEMNVSTLELGDSALYLCASSLAPGLAAYEQYFGPGTRLTVT.

This clone was counted a few times. This chain connects TRBV29-1 to TRBJ2-7; the D gene is possibly TRBD2 (6 bases). The V gene lost 5 bases and the J gene lost 10 bases, with 18 bases spanning the gap. CDR1 and CDR2 from the germline V gene are SQVTM and ANQGSEA. The CDR3 sequence is 12 residues long. CDR3 sequence reads: CSVNDPGTHQYF. The CDR3 DNA reads as TGCAGCGTTAACGATCCCGGGACTCATCAGTACTTC.